Here is one T cell receptor beta chain with its context. The antigen this receptor binds is unknown. Base-call qualities are not available, and no considerably larger clone is one nucleotide away. This sample stems from a study of Ad26.COV2.S vaccination and SARS-CoV-2 variants (dated by TCRdb to the early 2020s). Describing the broader study: Vaccine-arm donors came from COV1001, a multicentre, randomized, double-blind, placebo-controlled phase I-IIa trial of Ad26.COV2.S in healthy adults. Throughout the experiments and outcome assessment, investigators stayed blinded to trial group allocation. Trial participants were randomized into five groups of five: low-dose or high-dose Ad26.COV2.S given once or twice, or placebo on both occasions. The TCR-sequenced set comprised around 30 samples: some 20 Ad26.COV2.S vaccine recipients, 5 placebo recipients and 8 SARS-CoV-2 convalescent individuals. Ad26.COV2.S was administered intramuscularly at a dose of 5x10^10 or 1x10^11 viral particles, either as one shot or as two shots given 56 days apart. The specificity and breadth of SARS-CoV-2-reactive T cell receptors after Ad26.COV2.S vaccination were assessed by TCRbeta repertoire sequencing.

What the study reported, not specific to this receptor: Comparing responses between vaccine doses or regimens was not something the study was powered to do. Substantial breadth of spike-specific CD8+ and CD4+ T cell responses was reported after vaccination. Vaccine and placebo recipients had comparable non-spike TCR breadth, which fits with the vaccine containing only spike. Higher spike-specific TCR breadth was observed in Ad26.COV2.S recipients than in placebo recipients (P = 0.0014). The authors noted that total T cell responses may have been underestimated by the TCR breadth and depth analyses.

The treatment or condition label here, explained by the study, means: 15 to 20 received Ad26.COV2.S at low or high dose, single or two shots; several received placebo; per-sample allocation not given. For vaccine and placebo recipients, the sequenced repertoires came from samples collected on day 63 after the first injection. Between 29 July and 7 August 2020, Cohort 1b enrolled around 24 adults aged 18-55 years at one site in Boston, USA. Ad26.COV2.S was a replication-incompetent adenovirus type 26 vector that expressed a prefusion-stabilized SARS-CoV-2 spike protein derived from the original Wuhan strain. The cysteine opens and the phenylalanine closes a CDR3 of 13 amino acids. Here the CDR3 DNA is all that survives: 39 bases in frame from base 1. Looking up the germline V gene yields CDR1 KGHSH and CDR2 LQKENI. V gives up 3 bases and J gives up 8 bases, and the segment between their germline ends measures 11 bases.

The immunoSEQ Assay was the method used to sequence TCRbeta CDR3 regions. After extraction, genomic DNA underwent amplification by bias-controlled multiplex PCR, followed by high-throughput sequencing. Turning to the authors' computational methods: To quantify the absolute abundance of each unique TCRbeta CDR3 region, sequences were collapsed and filtered. T cell fraction was estimated by normalizing TCRbeta template counts to usable DNA, which was measured by amplifying reference genes present in all nucleated cells. Repertoire TCRs were annotated as SARS-CoV-2-specific by exact matching of V gene, CDR3 amino acid sequence and J gene to a known reactive TCR set. MIRA supplied the reference SARS-CoV-2 TCR set, which was filtered for enrichment in COVID-19-positive ImmuneCODE repertoires so that public or cross-reactive TCRs were removed. Using the MIRA antigens, annotated TCRs were further analysed by specific ORF or by position within an ORF. Breadth was defined as the number of annotated unique rearrangements divided by the total number of unique productive rearrangements, and depth was defined as the summed frequency of the annotated unique rearrangements. Two-sided Wilcoxon rank-sum tests were applied when comparing TCR breadth between groups. This is the immuneACCESS table as TCRdb keeps it, with only in-frame sequences that have V and J called. A part of the clones is gone; compared with another copy, unresolved V genes explain less than half, and the rest is unexplained. Clone size and the V and J calls come from that table; the DNA yielded D and trimming. For this sample the table gives roughly 390,000 clones, of which approximately 86% were detected only once. Together, the top ten hold about 3.6% of the sample.

This TCR came from a person aged 18-65 years who received the Ad26.COV2.S COVID-19 vaccine or a placebo. This material consisted of peripheral blood, taken in a trial of Ad26.COV2.S vaccine versus placebo. The chain links TRBV18 with TRBJ1-5; tentative D gene TRBD1, with 6 bases matching. The CDR3 amino acid sequence is: CASSPAGDEPQHF. Read as DNA, the sequence is TGTGCCAGCTCACCGGCAGGGGACGAGCCCCAGCATTTT.